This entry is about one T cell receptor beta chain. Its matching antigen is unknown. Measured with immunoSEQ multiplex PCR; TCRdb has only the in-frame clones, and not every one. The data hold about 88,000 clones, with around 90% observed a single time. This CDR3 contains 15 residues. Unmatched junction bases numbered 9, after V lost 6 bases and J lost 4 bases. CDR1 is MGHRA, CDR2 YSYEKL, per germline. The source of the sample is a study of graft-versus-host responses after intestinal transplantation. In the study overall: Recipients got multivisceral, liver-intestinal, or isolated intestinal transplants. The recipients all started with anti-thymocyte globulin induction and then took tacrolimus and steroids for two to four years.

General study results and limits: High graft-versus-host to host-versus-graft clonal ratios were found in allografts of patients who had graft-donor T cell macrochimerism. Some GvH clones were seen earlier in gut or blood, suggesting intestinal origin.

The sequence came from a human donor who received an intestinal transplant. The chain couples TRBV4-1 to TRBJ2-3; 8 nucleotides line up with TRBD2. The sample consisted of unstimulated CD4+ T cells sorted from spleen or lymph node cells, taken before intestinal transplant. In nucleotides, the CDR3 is TGCGCCAGCAGACTAAGCGGGAGTGTCGCAGATACGCAGTATTTT. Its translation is CASRLSGSVADTQYF.